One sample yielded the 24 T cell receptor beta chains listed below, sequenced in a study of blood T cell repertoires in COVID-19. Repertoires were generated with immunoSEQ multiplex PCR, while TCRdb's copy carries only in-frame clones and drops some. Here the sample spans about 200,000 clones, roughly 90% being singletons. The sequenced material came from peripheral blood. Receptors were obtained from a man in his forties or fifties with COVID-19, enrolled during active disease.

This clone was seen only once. The CDR3 here is CASSRPGQDFETQYF. The CDR3 DNA reads TGTGCCAGCTCACGCCCTGGACAGGATTTTGAGACCCAGTACTTC. The V gene is TRBV18, the J gene TRBJ2-5, with 7 bases identical to TRBD1. This CDR3 is 15 amino acids long. Germline values: CDR1 KGHSH, CDR2 LQKENI. Trimming removed 4 bases from V and 5 bases from J; junction bases left unmatched: 10.

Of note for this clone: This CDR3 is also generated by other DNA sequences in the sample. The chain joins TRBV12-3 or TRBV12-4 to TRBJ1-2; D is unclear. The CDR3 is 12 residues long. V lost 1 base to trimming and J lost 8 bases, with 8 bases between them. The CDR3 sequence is CASSLEGGGYTF. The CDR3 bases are TGTGCCAGCAGTTTAGAAGGAGGCGGCTACACCTTC.

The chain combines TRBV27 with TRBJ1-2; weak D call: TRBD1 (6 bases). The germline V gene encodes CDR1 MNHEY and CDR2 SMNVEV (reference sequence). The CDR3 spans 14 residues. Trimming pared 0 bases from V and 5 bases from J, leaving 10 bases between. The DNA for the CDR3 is TGTGCCAGCAGTTTATCGACAGGCAGATATGGCTACACCTTC. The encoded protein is CASSLSTGRYGYTF.

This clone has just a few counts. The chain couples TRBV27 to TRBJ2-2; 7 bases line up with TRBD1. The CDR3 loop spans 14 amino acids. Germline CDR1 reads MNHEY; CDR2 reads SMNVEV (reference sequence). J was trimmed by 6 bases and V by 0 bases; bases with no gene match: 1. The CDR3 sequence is CASSLSGGSGELFF. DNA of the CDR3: TGTGCCAGCAGTTTATCAGGGGGCTCCGGGGAGCTGTTTTTT.

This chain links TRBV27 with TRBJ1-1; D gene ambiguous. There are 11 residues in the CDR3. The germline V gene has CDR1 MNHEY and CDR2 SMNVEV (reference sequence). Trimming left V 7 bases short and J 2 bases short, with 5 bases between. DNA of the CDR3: TGTGCCAGCATGCGAAACACTGAAGCTTTCTTT. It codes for CASMRNTEAFF.

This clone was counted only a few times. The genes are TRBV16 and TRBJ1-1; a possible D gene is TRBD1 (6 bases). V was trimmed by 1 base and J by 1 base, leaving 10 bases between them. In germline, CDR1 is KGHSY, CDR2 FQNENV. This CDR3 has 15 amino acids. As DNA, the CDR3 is TGTGCCAGCAGCCAATTAGGGGGACCGAACACTGAAGCTTTCTTT. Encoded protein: CASSQLGGPNTEAFF.

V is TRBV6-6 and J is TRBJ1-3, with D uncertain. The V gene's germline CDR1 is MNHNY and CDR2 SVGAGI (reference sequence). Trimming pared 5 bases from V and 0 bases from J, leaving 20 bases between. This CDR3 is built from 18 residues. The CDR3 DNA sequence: TGTGCCAGCAGTCATGAGGCCCCCAGACGGTTCTCTGGAAACACCATATATTTT. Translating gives CASSHEAPRRFSGNTIYF.

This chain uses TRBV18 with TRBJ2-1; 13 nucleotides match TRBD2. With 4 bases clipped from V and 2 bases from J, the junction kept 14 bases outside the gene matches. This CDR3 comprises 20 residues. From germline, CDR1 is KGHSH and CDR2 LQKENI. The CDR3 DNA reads TGTGCCAGCTCACTACTACCCGGGACTAGCGGGACCGGTGCCTACAATGAGCAGTTCTTC. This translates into CASSLLPGTSGTGAYNEQFF.

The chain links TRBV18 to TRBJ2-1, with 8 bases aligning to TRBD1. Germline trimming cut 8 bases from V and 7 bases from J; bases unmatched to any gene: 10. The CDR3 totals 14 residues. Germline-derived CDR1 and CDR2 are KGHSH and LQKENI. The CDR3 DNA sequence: TGTGCCAGCCGACAGGGGCGGCCTGAAAATGAGCAGTTCTTC. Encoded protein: CASRQGRPENEQFF.

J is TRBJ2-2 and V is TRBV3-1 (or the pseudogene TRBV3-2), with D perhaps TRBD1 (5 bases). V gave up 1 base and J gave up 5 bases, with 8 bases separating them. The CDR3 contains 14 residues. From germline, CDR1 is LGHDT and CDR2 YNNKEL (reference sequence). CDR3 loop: CASSQGTRTGELFF. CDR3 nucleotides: TGTGCCAGCAGCCAAGGGACACGGACCGGGGAGCTGTTTTTT.

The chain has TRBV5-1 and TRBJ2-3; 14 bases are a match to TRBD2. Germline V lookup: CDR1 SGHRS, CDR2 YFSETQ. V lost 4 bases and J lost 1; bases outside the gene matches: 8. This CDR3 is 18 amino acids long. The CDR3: CASSPRLAGGFGTDTQYF. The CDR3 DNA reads TGCGCCAGCAGCCCCAGACTAGCGGGGGGGTTTGGCACAGATACGCAGTATTTT. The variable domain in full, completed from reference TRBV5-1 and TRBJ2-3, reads KAGVTQTPRYLIKTRGQQVTLSCSPISGHRSVSWYQQTPGQGLQFLFEYFSETQRNKGNFPGRFSGRQFSNSRSEMNVSTLELGDSALYLCASSPRLAGGFGTDTQYFGPGTRLTVL.

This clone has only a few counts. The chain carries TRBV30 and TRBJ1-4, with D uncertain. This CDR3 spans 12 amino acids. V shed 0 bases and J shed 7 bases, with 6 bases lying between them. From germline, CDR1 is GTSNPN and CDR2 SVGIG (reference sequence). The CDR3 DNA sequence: TGTGCCTGGAGTGTAACGGTTGAAAAACTGTTTTTT. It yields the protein CAWSVTVEKLFF.

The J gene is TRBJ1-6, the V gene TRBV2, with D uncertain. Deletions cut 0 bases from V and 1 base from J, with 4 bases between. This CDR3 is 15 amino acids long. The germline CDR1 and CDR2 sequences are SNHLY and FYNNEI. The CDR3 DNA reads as TGTGCCAGCAGTGAAGCGAGGTCCTATAATTCACCCCTCCACTTT. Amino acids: CASSEARSYNSPLHF.

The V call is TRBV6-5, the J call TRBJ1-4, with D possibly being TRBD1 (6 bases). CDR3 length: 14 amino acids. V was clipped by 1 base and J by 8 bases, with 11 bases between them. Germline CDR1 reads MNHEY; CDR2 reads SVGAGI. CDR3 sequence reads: CASSYFGGEEKLFF. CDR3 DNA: TGTGCCAGCAGTTACTTTGGGGGCGAAGAAAAACTGTTTTTT.

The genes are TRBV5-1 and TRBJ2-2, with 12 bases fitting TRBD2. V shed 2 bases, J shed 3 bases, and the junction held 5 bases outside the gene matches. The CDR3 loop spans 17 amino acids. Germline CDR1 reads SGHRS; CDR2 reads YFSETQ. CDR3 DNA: TGCGCCAGCAGCTTCCCTAGCGGGAGGGCCGACACCGGGGAGCTGTTTTTT. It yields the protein CASSFPSGRADTGELFF.

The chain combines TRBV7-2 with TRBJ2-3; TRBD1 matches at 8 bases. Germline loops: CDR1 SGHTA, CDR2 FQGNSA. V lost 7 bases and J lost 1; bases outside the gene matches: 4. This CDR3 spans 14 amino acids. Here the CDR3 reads CASIPGQGTDTQYF. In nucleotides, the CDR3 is TGTGCCAGCATCCCGGGACAGGGCACAGATACGCAGTATTTT.

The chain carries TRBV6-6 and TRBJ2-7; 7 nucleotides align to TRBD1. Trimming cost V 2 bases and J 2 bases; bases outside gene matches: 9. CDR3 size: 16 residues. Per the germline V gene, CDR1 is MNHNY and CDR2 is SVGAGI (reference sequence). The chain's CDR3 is CASSYTHRGRAYEQYF. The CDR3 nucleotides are TGTGCCAGCAGTTACACCCACAGGGGAAGAGCCTACGAGCAGTACTTC.

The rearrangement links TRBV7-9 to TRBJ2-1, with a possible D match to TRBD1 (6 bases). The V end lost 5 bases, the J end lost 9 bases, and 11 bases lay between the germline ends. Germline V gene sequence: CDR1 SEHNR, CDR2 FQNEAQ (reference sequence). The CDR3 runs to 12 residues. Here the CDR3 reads CASSPQGPEQFF. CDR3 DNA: TGTGCCAGCAGCCCACAGGGCCCTGAGCAGTTCTTC.

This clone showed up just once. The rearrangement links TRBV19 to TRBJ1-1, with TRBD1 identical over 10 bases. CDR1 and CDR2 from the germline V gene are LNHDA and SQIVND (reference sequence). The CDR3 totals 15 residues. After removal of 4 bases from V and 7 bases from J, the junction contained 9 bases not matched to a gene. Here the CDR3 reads CASSKSTGGGGEAFF. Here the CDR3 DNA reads TGTGCCAGTAGTAAGTCGACAGGGGGCGGAGGTGAAGCTTTCTTT.

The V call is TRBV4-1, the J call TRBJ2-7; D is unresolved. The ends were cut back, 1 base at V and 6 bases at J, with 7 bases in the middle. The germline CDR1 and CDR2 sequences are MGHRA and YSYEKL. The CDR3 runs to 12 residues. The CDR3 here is CASSQVAPEQYF. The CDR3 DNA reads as TGCGCCAGCAGCCAAGTAGCACCCGAGCAGTACTTC.

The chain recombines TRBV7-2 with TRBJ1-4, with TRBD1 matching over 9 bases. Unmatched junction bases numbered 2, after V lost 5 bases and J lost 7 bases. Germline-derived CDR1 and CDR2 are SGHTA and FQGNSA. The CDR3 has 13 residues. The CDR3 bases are TGTGCCAGCAGCCCGGGACAGGGTGAAAAACTGTTTTTT. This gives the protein CASSPGQGEKLFF.

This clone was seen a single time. CDR3 in amino acids: CASSLVASGMYTDTQYF. The CDR3 nucleotides read TGTGCCAGCAGCTTAGTGGCTAGCGGGATGTACACAGATACGCAGTATTTT. This chain connects TRBV7-6 to TRBJ2-3, with 9 bases lining up with TRBD2. The CDR3 totals 17 residues. The germline CDR1 and CDR2 sequences are SGHVS and FNYEAQ. V trimming: 1 base; J trimming: 2 bases; junction bases outside the gene matches: 7. Supplemented by reference TRBV7-6 and TRBJ2-3, the full variable domain reads GAGVSQSPRYKVTKRGQDVALRCDPISGHVSLYWYRQALGQGPEFLTYFNYEAQQDKSGLPNDRFSAERPEGSISTLTIQRTEQRDSAMYRCASSLVASGMYTDTQYFGPGTRLTVL.

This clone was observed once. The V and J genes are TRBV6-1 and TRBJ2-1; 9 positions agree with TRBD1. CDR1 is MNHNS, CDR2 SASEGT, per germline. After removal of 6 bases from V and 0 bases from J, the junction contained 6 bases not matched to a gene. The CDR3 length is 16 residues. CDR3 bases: TGTGCCAGCAGGGAACAGGGGGCAAGCTCCTACAATGAGCAGTTCTTC. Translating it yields CASREQGASSYNEQFF.

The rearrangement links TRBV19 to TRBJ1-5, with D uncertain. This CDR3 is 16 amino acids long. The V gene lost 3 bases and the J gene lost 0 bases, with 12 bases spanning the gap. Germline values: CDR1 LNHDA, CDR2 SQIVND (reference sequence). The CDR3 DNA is TGTGCCAGTAGTATCTCGGGGTCATATAGCAATCAGCCCCAGCATTTT. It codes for CASSISGSYSNQPQHF.